Listed here are 23 T cell receptor beta chains from one sample, sequenced in a study of control samples from healthy donors and cancer patients. The repertoire was sequenced with immunoSEQ multiplex PCR; TCRdb's copy has only in-frame clones and lacks some. Of about 120,000 clones listed, just under 90% are singletons. The sample was blood. These receptors originate from a man in his thirties or forties in good health.

The CDR3 sequence: CASSARDYNSPLHF. In DNA, the CDR3 is TGTGCCAGCAGCGCCCGGGACTATAATTCACCCCTCCACTTT. This chain links TRBV9 with TRBJ1-6, with no clear D. CDR3 length equals 14 residues. Per germline, CDR1 SGDLS and CDR2 YYNGEE. V gave up 3 bases and J gave up 3 bases, with 7 bases separating them. Complete variable domain (other parts from reference TRBV9 and TRBJ1-6): DSGVTQTPKHLITATGQRVTLRCSPRSGDLSVYWYQQSLDQGLQFLIQYYNGEERAKGNILERFSAQQFPDLHSELNLSSLELGDSALYFCASSARDYNSPLHFGNGTRLTVT.

The J gene is TRBJ1-2, the V gene TRBV25-1; the D is unclear. The CDR3 consists of 13 residues. The germline CDR1 and CDR2 sequences are MGHDK and SYGVNS. V was cut by 4 bases and J by 6 bases, with 12 bases left in between. CDR3 sequence reads: CASSVPSSHGYTF. CDR3 in DNA: TGTGCCAGCAGTGTGCCTTCCTCGCATGGCTACACCTTC.

V is TRBV30 and J is TRBJ2-5, with D unclear. The germline V and J ends were trimmed by 2 bases and 2 bases, with 18 bases remaining between them. CDR3 length: 16 amino acids. Germline V gene data show CDR1 as GTSNPN and CDR2 as SVGIG (reference sequence). The CDR3 nucleotides read TGTGCCTGGAGTTCCGTCCGAGTGGCTCCTCAAGAGACCCAGTACTTC. Amino acids: CAWSSVRVAPQETQYF.

The CDR3 DNA reads as TGTGCCAGCAGTTACGCGTCGAGGGACTTCTATGGCTACACCTTC. Amino acid sequence: CASSYASRDFYGYTF. The chain carries TRBV6-6 and TRBJ1-2, with D possibly TRBD1 on 5 matching bases. Germline values: CDR1 MNHNY, CDR2 SVGAGI (reference sequence). CDR3 size: 15 residues. V lost 2 bases and J 4 bases, leaving 14 bases between the germline ends.

This sequence joins TRBV7-2 and TRBJ2-7, with 10 positions matching TRBD2. This CDR3 is 16 amino acids long. The V and J ends lost 2 bases and 0 bases, in that order; junction bases with no gene match: 4. The germline gives CDR1 SGHTA, CDR2 FQGNSA. The CDR3 DNA follows: TGTGCCAGCAGCTTAAACCGACTAGCGGGCTCCTACGAGCAGTACTTC. Translation: CASSLNRLAGSYEQYF.

The table lists this clone with a count of one. The rearrangement uses TRBV6-5 and TRBJ1-3; 9 bases agree with TRBD1. The germline CDR1 and CDR2 sequences are MNHEY and SVGAGI. With V trimmed by 6 bases and J by 1 base, 4 bases remained unmatched. The CDR3 is 15 amino acids. The CDR3 DNA reads TGTGCCAGCAGATTGGACAGGGGATCTGGAAACACCATATATTTT. It specifies CASRLDRGSGNTIYF.

J is TRBJ2-3 and V is TRBV5-8, with 12 nucleotides matching TRBD2. Germline assignment: CDR1 SGHTS and CDR2 YDEGEE. CDR3 length equals 14 residues. Trimming took 4 bases from V and 7 from J; bases not matched to a gene: 4. In DNA form, the CDR3 reads TGTGCCAGCAGCCAACTAGCGGGGGGTTATACGCAGTATTTT. Translation gives CASSQLAGGYTQYF.

This clone was seen a handful of times. The chain is built from TRBV18 and TRBJ1-3, with 7 bases aligning to TRBD1. The V gene's germline CDR1 is KGHSH and CDR2 LQKENI. V gave up 5 bases and J gave up 4 bases; unmatched junction bases: 5. The CDR3 covers 14 residues. In DNA, the CDR3 is TGTGCCAGCTCAGCCTACAGGGGCGGAAACACCATATATTTT. This codes for CASSAYRGGNTIYF. The full variable domain, its missing parts supplied by reference TRBV18 and TRBJ1-3, is NAGVMQNPRHLVRRRGQEARLRCSPMKGHSHVYWYRQLPEEGLKFMVYLQKENIIDESGMPKERFSAEFPKEGPSILRIQQVVRGDSAAYFCASSAYRGGNTIYFGEGSWLTVV.

The chain uses TRBV19 and TRBJ1-1; a weak D match, TRBD1 (5 bases). The CDR3 is 13 amino acids. The germline CDR1 and CDR2 sequences are LNHDA and SQIVND (reference sequence). With 6 bases removed from V and 11 bases from J, the gap between germline ends came to 19 bases. The CDR3 region is CASRDAGTVQAFF. CDR3 sequence (DNA): TGTGCCAGTAGGGACGCAGGGACCGTTCAGGCTTTCTTT.

In nucleotides, the CDR3 is TGTGCCAGCAGTTTCTTTAGCGAAAAACTGTTTTTT. This sequence encodes CASSFFSEKLFF. V usage is TRBV12-3 or TRBV12-4 and J usage is TRBJ1-4; D is undetermined. This CDR3 has 12 residues. The V gene lost 3 bases and the J gene lost 8 bases, with 7 bases spanning the gap.

The chain employs TRBV11-2 and TRBJ2-7, with D unclear. Trimming took 6 bases from V and 3 from J, leaving 9 bases between them. This CDR3 has 12 residues. Germline CDR1 is SGHAT and CDR2 is FQNNGV. The CDR3 sequence: CASSSSRYEQYV. The CDR3 DNA reads as TGTGCCAGCAGTTCCAGCCGCTACGAGCAGTACGTC.

This chain connects TRBV15 to TRBJ2-3, with a weak D call TRBD2 (5 bases). The V gene's germline CDR1 is LNHNV and CDR2 YYDKDF (reference sequence). V gave up 1 base and J gave up 6 bases, with 17 bases separating them. The CDR3 covers 16 residues. The CDR3 DNA reads TGTGCCACCAGCAGAGTATTGTTAATCCGGAGGGATACGCAGTATTTT. Its protein product is CATSRVLLIRRDTQYF.

The V gene is TRBV29-1, the J gene TRBJ2-5; tentatively, D is TRBD1 (6 bases). Trimming removed 7 bases from V and 5 bases from J, with 14 bases in between. CDR1 and CDR2 (germline): SQVTM, ANQGSEA. There are 12 residues in the CDR3. The CDR3 region is CSAHPGEETQYF. For the CDR3, the DNA is TGCAGCGCCCACCCAGGGGAGGAGACCCAGTACTTC.

The chain links TRBV18 to TRBJ2-3; TRBD1 might be the D (7 bases). Germline-derived CDR1 and CDR2 are KGHSH and LQKENI. Trimming removed 3 bases at V and 0 bases at J, with 13 bases between. The CDR3 is 16 amino acids. Written as DNA, the CDR3 is TGTGCCAGCTCACCGCAGGGGGGCCCTAGCACAGATACGCAGTATTTT. It yields the protein CASSPQGGPSTDTQYF.

The gene calls are TRBV7-2 and TRBJ1-2; D not resolved. The CDR3 is 16 residues long. Germline V gene data show CDR1 as SGHTA and CDR2 as FQGNSA. V was pared by 5 bases and J by 6 bases, with 22 bases between. The CDR3 nucleotides are TGTGCCAGCAGCCTCGTCGCAGGACTTAACTGGGATGGCTACACCTTC. This gives the protein CASSLVAGLNWDGYTF.

V usage is TRBV4-1 and J usage is TRBJ1-5; no clear D. V shed 4 bases and J shed 4 bases, with 8 bases lying between them. This CDR3 comprises 13 residues. CDR1 MGHRA and CDR2 YSYEKL come from the germline V gene. CDR3 DNA sequence: TGCGCCAGCAGCCCAATAGGTAATCAGCCCCAGCATTTT. This gives the protein CASSPIGNQPQHF.

The chain combines TRBV3-1 (or the pseudogene TRBV3-2) with TRBJ1-1; unclear D gene. CDR3 length: 12 residues. Germline assignment: CDR1 LGHDT and CDR2 YNNKEL (reference sequence). Between the trimmed V and J ends, which lost 1 base and 5 bases, there was a span of 5 bases. The chain's CDR3 is CASSQGLTEAFF. Here the CDR3 DNA reads TGTGCCAGCAGCCAAGGCCTGACTGAAGCTTTCTTT.

This clone was seen only once. The V gene is TRBV11-3, the J gene TRBJ1-1, with TRBD1 matching 7 bases. CDR1 is SGHNT and CDR2 is YENEEA in the germline V gene. This CDR3 is built from 14 residues. J gave up 1 base and V 5 bases, and 4 bases lay outside the gene matches. The CDR3 DNA follows: TGTGCCAGCAGCCGGGACAGCGAGAACACTGAAGCTTTCTTT. Translated: CASSRDSENTEAFF.

The CDR3 coding sequence is TGCGCCAGCAGCCAAGGGGTTTTAGAGACCCAGTACTTC. This sequence encodes CASSQGVLETQYF. J is TRBJ2-5 and V is TRBV4-1; D is unclear. Trimming took 1 base from V and 4 from J, leaving 7 bases between them. The germline V gene has CDR1 MGHRA and CDR2 YSYEKL. The CDR3 runs 13 residues.

The rearrangement joins TRBV29-1 to TRBJ1-4, with D uncertain. Trimming took off 8 bases at V and 5 bases at J, with 12 bases between the two ends. Germline CDR1 SQVTM, CDR2 ANQGSEA. This CDR3 has 12 residues. CDR3 amino acids: CSFQAFNEKLFF. CDR3 in DNA: TGCAGCTTTCAGGCGTTCAATGAAAAACTGTTTTTT.

The chain recombines TRBV29-1 with TRBJ1-1; D unclear. The CDR3 sequence is 11 residues long. CDR1 is SQVTM and CDR2 is ANQGSEA in the germline V gene. V lost 1 base to trimming and J lost 8 bases, with 8 bases between them. The CDR3 sequence: CSVEVVTEAFF. In DNA, the CDR3 is TGCAGCGTTGAAGTGGTAACAGAAGCTTTCTTT.

The chain uses TRBV4-2 and TRBJ2-5, with 12 bases matching TRBD2. Germline CDR1 LGHNA, CDR2 YNFKEQ. V was pared by 1 base and J by 2 bases, with 5 bases of the junction left unmatched. This CDR3 region has 17 residues. The CDR3 bases are TGTGCCAGCAGCCAAGGCCTAGCGGGGGGGATACAAGAGACCCAGTACTTC. Its protein product is CASSQGLAGGIQETQYF.

V usage is TRBV2 and J usage is TRBJ1-2; TRBD1 matches at 8 bases. The germline CDR1 and CDR2 sequences are SNHLY and FYNNEI. Losses at the gene ends were 6 bases for V and 1 base for J; bases not matched to a gene: 13. This CDR3 has 17 amino acids. The CDR3 coding sequence is TGTGCCAGCAGCGGGTCCCGGGACAGGCGGCGTAACTATGGCTACACCTTC. This sequence encodes CASSGSRDRRRNYGYTF.